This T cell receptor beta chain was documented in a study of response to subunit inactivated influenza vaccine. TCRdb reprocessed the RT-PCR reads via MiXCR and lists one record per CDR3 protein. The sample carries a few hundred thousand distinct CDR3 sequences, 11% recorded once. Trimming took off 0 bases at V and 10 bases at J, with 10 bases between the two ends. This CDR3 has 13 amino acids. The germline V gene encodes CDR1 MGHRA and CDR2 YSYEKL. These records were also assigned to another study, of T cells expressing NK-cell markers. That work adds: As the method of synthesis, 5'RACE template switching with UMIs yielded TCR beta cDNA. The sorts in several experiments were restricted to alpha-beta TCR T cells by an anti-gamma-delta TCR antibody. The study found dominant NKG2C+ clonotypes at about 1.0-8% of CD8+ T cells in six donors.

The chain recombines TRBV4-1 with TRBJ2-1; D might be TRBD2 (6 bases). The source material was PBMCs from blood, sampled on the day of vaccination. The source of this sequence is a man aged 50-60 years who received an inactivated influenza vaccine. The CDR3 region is CASSQDLRDEQFF. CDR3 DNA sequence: TGCGCCAGCAGCCAAGATCTGCGGGACGAGCAGTTCTTC.